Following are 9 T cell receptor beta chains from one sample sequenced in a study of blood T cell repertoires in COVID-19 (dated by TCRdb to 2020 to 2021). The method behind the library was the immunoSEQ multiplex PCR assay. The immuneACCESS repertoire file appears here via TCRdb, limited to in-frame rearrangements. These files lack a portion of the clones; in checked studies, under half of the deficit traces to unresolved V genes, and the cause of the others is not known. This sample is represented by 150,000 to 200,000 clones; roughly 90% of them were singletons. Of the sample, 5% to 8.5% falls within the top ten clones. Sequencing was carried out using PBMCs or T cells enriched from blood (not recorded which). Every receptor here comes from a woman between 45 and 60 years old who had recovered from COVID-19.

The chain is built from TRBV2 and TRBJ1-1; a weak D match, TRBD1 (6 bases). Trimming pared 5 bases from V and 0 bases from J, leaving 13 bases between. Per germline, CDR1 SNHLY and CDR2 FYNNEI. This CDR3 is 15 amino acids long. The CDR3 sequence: CASSITGKMNTEAFF. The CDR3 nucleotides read TGTGCCAGCAGTATAACAGGGAAGATGAACACTGAAGCTTTCTTT.

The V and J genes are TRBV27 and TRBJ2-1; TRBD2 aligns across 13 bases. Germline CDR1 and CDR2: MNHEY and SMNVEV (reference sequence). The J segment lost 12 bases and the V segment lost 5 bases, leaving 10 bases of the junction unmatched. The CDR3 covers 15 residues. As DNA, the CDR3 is TGTGCCAGCAGTCCGGGACTAGCGGGACCGGGTTGGCAGTTCTTC. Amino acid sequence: CASSPGLAGPGWQFF.

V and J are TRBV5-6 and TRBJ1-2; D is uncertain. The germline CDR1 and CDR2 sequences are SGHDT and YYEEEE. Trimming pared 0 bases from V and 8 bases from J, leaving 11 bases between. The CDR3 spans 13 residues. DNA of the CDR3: TGTGCCAGCAGCTTGGACGGGTCGAGCGGCTACACCTTC. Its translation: CASSLDGSSGYTF.

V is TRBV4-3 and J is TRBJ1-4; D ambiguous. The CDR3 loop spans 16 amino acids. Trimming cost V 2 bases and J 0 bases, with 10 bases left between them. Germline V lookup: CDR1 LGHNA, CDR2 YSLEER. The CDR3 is CASSQFYRATNEKLFF. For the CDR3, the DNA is TGCGCCAGCAGCCAATTCTACCGGGCAACTAATGAAAAACTGTTTTTT.

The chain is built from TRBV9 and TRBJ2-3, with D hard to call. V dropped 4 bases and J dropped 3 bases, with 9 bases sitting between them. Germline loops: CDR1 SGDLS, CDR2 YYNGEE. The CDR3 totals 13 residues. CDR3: CASSPRITDTQYF. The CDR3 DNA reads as TGTGCCAGCAGCCCTCGTATTACAGATACGCAGTATTTT.

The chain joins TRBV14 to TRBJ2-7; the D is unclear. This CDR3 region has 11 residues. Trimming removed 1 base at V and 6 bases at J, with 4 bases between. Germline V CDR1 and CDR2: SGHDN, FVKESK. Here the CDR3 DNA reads TGTGCCAGCAGCCAAGGGAGCGAGCAGTACTTC. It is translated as CASSQGSEQYF.

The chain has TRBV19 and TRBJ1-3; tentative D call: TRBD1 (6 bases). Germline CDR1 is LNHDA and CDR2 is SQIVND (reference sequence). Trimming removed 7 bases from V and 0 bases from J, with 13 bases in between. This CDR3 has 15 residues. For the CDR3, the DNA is TGTGCCAGTAAAACTTTGGACAGCTCTGGAAACACCATATATTTT. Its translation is CASKTLDSSGNTIYF.

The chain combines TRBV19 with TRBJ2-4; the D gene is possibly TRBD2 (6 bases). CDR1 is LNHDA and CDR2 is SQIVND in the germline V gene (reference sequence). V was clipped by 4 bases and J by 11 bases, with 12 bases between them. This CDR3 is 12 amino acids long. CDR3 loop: CASSKEGRVQYF. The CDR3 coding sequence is TGTGCCAGTAGTAAGGAGGGTCGAGTTCAGTACTTC.

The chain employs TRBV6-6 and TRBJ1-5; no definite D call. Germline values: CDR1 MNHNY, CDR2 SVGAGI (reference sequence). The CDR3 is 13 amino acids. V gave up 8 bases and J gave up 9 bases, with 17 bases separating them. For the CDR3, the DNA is TGTGCCAGCTTTGGCCCGAGCGAGGGGCCCCAGCATTTT. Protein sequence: CASFGPSEGPQHF.